This entry lists 20 T cell receptor beta chains sequenced from one sample in a study of hypomethylating agent response in myelodysplastic syndrome. Some clones are missing from TCRdb's copy, which holds only in-frame ones; the method was immunoSEQ multiplex PCR. The sample has 5,000 to 6,000 clones, 70% to 90% seen once; the top ten hold about a sixth. The sequenced sample was bone marrow, obtained before or after starting hypomethylating agent treatment for myelodysplastic syndrome (not recorded which). These receptors came from a human donor with myelodysplastic syndrome.

This clone has a handful of counts. The gene calls are TRBV19 and TRBJ2-7; tentative D call: TRBD2 (6 bases). V dropped 3 bases and J dropped 0 bases, with 12 bases sitting between them. Germline-derived CDR1 and CDR2 are LNHDA and SQIVND (reference sequence). This CDR3 has 15 amino acids. Written as DNA, the CDR3 is TGTGCCAGTAGTATCCTAGCGACGAGCTCCTACGAGCAGTACTTC. It translates to CASSILATSSYEQYF.

The CDR3 loop reads CASSQERDKNIQYF. The CDR3 nucleotides read TGCGCCAGCAGCCAAGAAAGGGACAAAAACATTCAGTACTTC. The chain couples TRBV4-3 to TRBJ2-4, with unresolved D. Trimming cost V 0 bases and J 3 bases, with 6 bases left between them. This CDR3 region has 14 residues. The germline CDR1 and CDR2 sequences are LGHNA and YSLEER.

V gene TRBV27 combines with J gene TRBJ2-6; D is possibly TRBD2 (6 bases). Germline V lookup: CDR1 MNHEY, CDR2 SMNVEV (reference sequence). CDR3 length: 16 amino acids. V lost 6 bases to trimming and J lost 0 bases, with 12 bases between them. This chain's CDR3 is CASRGTDTSGANVLTF. The CDR3 coding sequence is TGTGCCAGCAGAGGGACTGATACCTCTGGGGCCAACGTCCTGACTTTC.

This sequence joins TRBV14 and TRBJ2-1, with 7 nucleotides matching TRBD2. There are 16 residues in the CDR3. J lost 0 bases, V lost 3 bases, and 5 bases had no gene match. Germline CDR1 reads SGHDN; CDR2 reads FVKESK. The CDR3 here is CASSQGEGRSYNEQFF. The CDR3 nucleotides are TGTGCCAGCAGCCAGGGGGAGGGCCGCTCCTACAATGAGCAGTTCTTC.

The V gene is TRBV4-1, the J gene TRBJ1-5; D is uncertain. V was trimmed by 5 bases and J by 3 bases, leaving 11 bases between them. The germline V gene has CDR1 MGHRA and CDR2 YSYEKL. The CDR3 spans 14 residues. CDR3 nucleotide sequence: TGCGCCAGCAGCTTGAGTAAGGTCAATCAGCCCCAGCATTTT. Translated: CASSLSKVNQPQHF.

V usage is TRBV7-6 and J usage is TRBJ2-1; 7 bases line up with TRBD2. The V gene end was trimmed by 2 bases and the J gene end by 6 bases; junction bases not matched to a gene: 4. The CDR3 contains 14 residues. Germline V gene sequence: CDR1 SGHVS, CDR2 FNYEAQ. The CDR3 loop reads CASSLMAGVNEQFF. In nucleotides, the CDR3 is TGTGCCAGCAGCTTAATGGCGGGGGTCAATGAGCAGTTCTTC. Using reference TRBV7-6 and TRBJ2-1 for the parts outside the CDR3, the full variable domain is GAGVSQSPRYKVTKRGQDVALRCDPISGHVSLYWYRQALGQGPEFLTYFNYEAQQDKSGLPNDRFSAERPEGSISTLTIQRTEQRDSAMYRCASSLMAGVNEQFFGPGTRLTVL.

This clone was found a few times. The J gene is TRBJ2-7, the V gene TRBV18; 11 positions agree with TRBD1. The germline gives CDR1 KGHSH, CDR2 LQKENI. V was pared by 8 bases and J by 2 bases, with 5 bases of the junction left unmatched. The CDR3 has 14 residues. The CDR3 DNA is TGTGCCAGCATCGGACAGGGGGCAGCCTACGAGCAGTACTTC. Translation: CASIGQGAAYEQYF.

V gene TRBV5-6 combines with J gene TRBJ1-2, with D unclear. The germline CDR1 and CDR2 sequences are SGHDT and YYEEEE. The ends were cut back, 4 bases at V and 5 bases at J, with 18 bases in the middle. This CDR3 has 15 amino acids. CDR3 protein: CASSGQALNSYGYTF. The CDR3 DNA reads TGTGCCAGCAGCGGTCAGGCCTTAAACTCATATGGCTACACCTTC.

The chain is built from TRBV19 and TRBJ1-1; 8 bases match TRBD1. J lost 4 bases, V lost 8 bases, and 12 bases had no gene match. The length of the CDR3 is 15 residues. CDR1 is LNHDA and CDR2 is SQIVND in the germline V gene (reference sequence). CDR3 nucleotides: TGTGCCAGTGCCCCGACAGGGGAGGGGAGCACTGAAGCTTTCTTT. Protein sequence: CASAPTGEGSTEAFF.

The chain carries TRBV27 and TRBJ2-3, with 9 bases fitting TRBD2. Germline CDR1 reads MNHEY; CDR2 reads SMNVEV (reference sequence). V lost 4 bases and J lost 4; bases outside the gene matches: 9. This CDR3 comprises 16 residues. CDR3 protein: CASSSQRGVTPDTQYF. As DNA, the CDR3 is TGTGCCAGCAGTTCCCAGCGGGGGGTTACCCCAGATACGCAGTATTTT.

The V call is TRBV30, the J call TRBJ1-1, with D tentatively TRBD1 (5 bases). Trimming shortened V by 2 bases and J by 1 base, and 8 bases separated the two germline ends. The CDR3 runs 13 residues. The germline V gene encodes CDR1 GTSNPN and CDR2 SVGIG (reference sequence). CDR3 DNA: TGTGCCTGGAGTAGGGGTACGAACACTGAAGCTTTCTTT. Its translation: CAWSRGTNTEAFF.

CDR3 amino acids: CASSLVGGDETQYF. CDR3 bases: TGTGCCAGCAGCCTCGTGGGCGGGGACGAGACCCAGTACTTC. This sequence joins TRBV27 and TRBJ2-5; a weak D match, TRBD2 (6 bases). Per the germline V gene, CDR1 is MNHEY and CDR2 is SMNVEV (reference sequence). The CDR3 has 14 amino acids. The ends were cut back, 6 bases at V and 5 bases at J, with 16 bases in the middle.

V and J are TRBV4-3 and TRBJ1-2; 9 bases map to TRBD1. The CDR3 consists of 16 residues. With 0 bases clipped from V and 8 bases from J, the junction kept 10 bases outside the gene matches. CDR1 is LGHNA and CDR2 is YSLEER in the germline V gene. CDR3 residues: CASSQDWGQGHGGYTF. CDR3 in DNA: TGCGCCAGCAGCCAAGATTGGGGACAGGGCCATGGGGGCTACACCTTC.

This chain uses TRBV7-4 with TRBJ2-7, with a possible D match to TRBD1 (5 bases). Germline-derived CDR1 and CDR2 are SGHVT and SQSDAQ. CDR3 length: 14 amino acids. Trimming stripped 3 bases from V and 0 bases from J, with 9 bases between. The CDR3 sequence: CASSLQTASYEQYF. Written as DNA, the CDR3 is TGTGCCAGCAGCTTGCAGACAGCCTCCTACGAGCAGTACTTC.

The chain combines TRBV5-1 with TRBJ1-5; D is unclear. The CDR3 covers 14 residues. Germline assignment: CDR1 SGHRS and CDR2 YFSETQ. V gave up 0 bases and J gave up 2 bases, with 6 bases separating them. As DNA, the CDR3 is TGCGCCAGCAGCTTGGACGGTGGCAATCAGCCCCAGCATTTT. Protein: CASSLDGGNQPQHF.

The J gene is TRBJ1-3, the V gene TRBV7-8; D is ambiguous. The CDR3 is 17 residues long. Germline-derived CDR1 and CDR2 are SGHVS and FQNEAQ. Trimming stripped 2 bases from V and 1 base from J, with 15 bases between. The CDR3 loop reads CASSLTPRSESGNTIYF. CDR3 nucleotide sequence: TGTGCCAGCAGCTTAACCCCTCGGTCCGAATCTGGAAACACCATATATTTT.

V usage is TRBV18 and J usage is TRBJ1-2, with a tentative D call TRBD1 (6 bases). Germline V gene sequence: CDR1 KGHSH, CDR2 LQKENI. This CDR3 has 15 residues. V dropped 0 bases and J dropped 2 bases, with 10 bases sitting between them. DNA for the CDR3: TGTGCCAGCTCACCACCGGGGGGGCCCAACTATGGCTACACCTTC. Protein product: CASSPPGGPNYGYTF.

This chain joins TRBV5-1 and TRBJ2-7; TRBD1 aligns across 9 bases. The V gene's germline CDR1 is SGHRS and CDR2 YFSETQ. This CDR3 is 14 amino acids long. The V gene end was trimmed by 0 bases and the J gene end by 3 bases; junction bases not matched to a gene: 1. The CDR3 DNA follows: TGCGCCAGCAGCTTGGGACAGGGGGGCTACGAGCAGTACTTC. Encoded protein: CASSLGQGGYEQYF.

CDR3 nucleotides: TGTGCCAGCAGCTTAGGTGGCCTAGCCAAAAACATTCAGTACTTC. Translation gives CASSLGGLAKNIQYF. The chain has TRBV11-2 and TRBJ2-4; the D is unclear. The germline gives CDR1 SGHAT, CDR2 FQNNGV. The CDR3 has 15 amino acids. The ends were cut back, 1 base at V and 0 bases at J, with 7 bases in the middle.

This clone appeared once. This chain uses TRBV6-1 with TRBJ1-4; the match to TRBD1 covers 10 bases. V dropped 1 base and J dropped 0; count of bases not matched to a gene: 5. The CDR3 totals 18 residues. Per the germline V gene, CDR1 is MNHNS and CDR2 is SASEGT. The CDR3 nucleotides are TGTGCCAGCAGTGAAGTGGGACAGGGGTCCGCAACTAATGAAAAACTGTTTTTT. It specifies CASSEVGQGSATNEKLFF.